Shown below are 20 T cell receptor beta chains from a single sample sequenced in a study of blood T cell repertoires in COVID-19. Measured with immunoSEQ multiplex PCR; TCRdb has only the in-frame clones, and not every one. The table shows fewer than 180,000 clones, with 80% to 90% occurring only once. The sequenced sample consisted of peripheral blood. The receptors were gathered from a man aged 70 or older with acute or convalescent COVID-19.

This chain uses TRBV28 with TRBJ2-1, with a tentative D call TRBD1 (7 bases). Germline V gene sequence: CDR1 MDHEN, CDR2 SYDVKM. CDR3 size: 13 residues. V was shortened by 8 bases and J by 5 bases, with 13 bases between the two germline ends. This CDR3 reads CASGGTEHNEQFF. In DNA, the CDR3 is TGTGCCAGCGGGGGGACAGAGCACAATGAGCAGTTCTTC. Supplemented by reference TRBV28 and TRBJ2-1, the full variable domain reads DVKVTQSSRYLVKRTGEKVFLECVQDMDHENMFWYRQDPGLGLRLIYFSYDVKMKEKGDIPEGYSVSREKKERFSLILESASTNQTSMYLCASGGTEHNEQFFGPGTRLTVL.

V gene TRBV6-6 combines with J gene TRBJ1-5, with D unclear. The germline CDR1 and CDR2 sequences are MNHNY and SVGAGI (reference sequence). Between the trimmed V and J ends, which lost 1 base and 2 bases, there was a span of 12 bases. CDR3 length: 16 amino acids. This CDR3 is CASSYYGPGGNQPQHF. CDR3 coding DNA: TGTGCCAGCAGTTACTATGGGCCCGGTGGCAATCAGCCCCAGCATTTT.

The genes are TRBV7-3 and TRBJ2-1, with 7 bases matching TRBD1. Germline values: CDR1 SGHTA, CDR2 FQGTGA. V shed 5 bases and J 9 bases; nucleotides not matched to a gene: 4. CDR3 length: 12 amino acids. CDR3 coding DNA: TGTGCCAGCAGCCCAAACAGGGGTGAGCAGTTCTTC. It encodes CASSPNRGEQFF.

This clone turned up a few times. The chain employs TRBV29-1 and TRBJ2-2; no definite D call. Trimming shortened V by 7 bases and J by 4 bases, and 13 bases separated the two germline ends. Per germline, CDR1 SQVTM and CDR2 ANQGSEA. The CDR3 covers 13 residues. For the CDR3, the DNA is TGCAGCGCTAACGAAGGCGGCACCGGGGAGCTGTTTTTT. This gives the protein CSANEGGTGELFF.

The V call is TRBV5-4, the J call TRBJ2-2, with 9 bases lining up with TRBD2. Germline V gene sequence: CDR1 SGHNT, CDR2 YYREEE (reference sequence). V shed 4 bases, J shed 1 base, and the junction held 8 bases outside the gene matches. The CDR3 runs 17 residues. The CDR3 is CASSRGTTSGNTGELFF. CDR3 DNA: TGTGCCAGCAGCAGGGGGACGACTAGCGGGAACACCGGGGAGCTGTTTTTT.

This chain links TRBV5-1 with TRBJ2-7; no reliable D call. The germline gives CDR1 SGHRS, CDR2 YFSETQ. V was trimmed by 1 base and J by 2 bases, leaving 7 bases between them. This CDR3 has 13 amino acids. For the CDR3, the DNA is TGCGCCAGCAGCTTGATTAGCACCTACGAGCAGTACTTC. As protein: CASSLISTYEQYF.

CDR3 sequence reads: CASSLSGTGINYGYTF. Written as DNA, the CDR3 is TGTGCCAGCAGTCTCTCCGGGACAGGGATTAACTATGGCTACACCTTC. This sequence joins TRBV28 and TRBJ1-2; 9 positions agree with TRBD1. The trim removed 5 bases at V and 1 base at J, leaving 8 bases unmatched. In germline, CDR1 is MDHEN, CDR2 SYDVKM. CDR3 length equals 16 residues.

The chain joins TRBV19 to TRBJ1-1; 11 bases map to TRBD1. The V segment lost 7 bases and the J segment 0 bases; nucleotides outside the gene matches: 10. The CDR3 is 17 residues long. The germline V gene has CDR1 LNHDA and CDR2 SQIVND (reference sequence). In DNA, the CDR3 is TGTGCCAGTACTCTATTGGCGGGACAGGGGGTGAACACTGAAGCTTTCTTT. This sequence encodes CASTLLAGQGVNTEAFF.

This chain links TRBV6-2 or TRBV6-3 with TRBJ2-5, with 9 bases matching TRBD2. The J segment lost 12 bases and the V segment lost 6 bases, leaving 5 bases of the junction unmatched. Per the germline V gene, CDR1 is MNHEY and CDR2 is SVGEGT. This CDR3 contains 11 residues. The chain's CDR3 is CASSSGLAKYF. The CDR3 bases are TGTGCCAGCAGCAGCGGACTAGCGAAGTACTTC.

In this sample, this clone turned up a few times. The chain joins TRBV11-2 to TRBJ2-1, with D tentatively TRBD2 (5 bases). Trimming cost V 0 bases and J 7 bases, with 13 bases left between them. The CDR3 has 15 residues. Germline-derived CDR1 and CDR2 are SGHAT and FQNNGV. The CDR3 DNA is TGTGCCAGCAGCTTAGATAGGACTGGTACGAATGAGCAGTTCTTC. Protein product: CASSLDRTGTNEQFF.

The chain combines TRBV7-2 with TRBJ1-1; D is possibly TRBD1 (5 bases). Germline V gene lookup returns CDR1 SGHTA and CDR2 FQGNSA. This CDR3 spans 14 amino acids. V was trimmed by 3 bases and J by 5 bases, leaving 13 bases between them. In nucleotides, the CDR3 is TGTGCCAGCAGCTTCATCAGGGAAGGGACTGAAGCTTTCTTT. This translates into CASSFIREGTEAFF.

The rearrangement links TRBV4-3 to TRBJ2-1; 7 bases line up with TRBD1. The V gene end was trimmed by 0 bases and the J gene end by 7 bases; junction bases not matched to a gene: 9. CDR3 length equals 16 residues. The germline V gene encodes CDR1 LGHNA and CDR2 YSLEER. CDR3 nucleotide sequence: TGCGCCAGCAGCCAAGATCTCGGACAGGTATGGAATGAGCAGTTCTTC. As protein: CASSQDLGQVWNEQFF.

V gene TRBV18 combines with J gene TRBJ2-2, with D possibly TRBD2 on 5 matching bases. Trimming cost V 6 bases and J 6 bases, with 14 bases left between them. Germline lookup yields CDR1 KGHSH and CDR2 LQKENI. The CDR3 is 14 amino acids. In DNA, the CDR3 is TGTGCCAGCTCCCCCCCCCAGCGGTCCGGGGAGCTGTTTTTT. Its protein product is CASSPPQRSGELFF.

This rearrangement joins TRBV18 to TRBJ2-5; 8 nucleotides align to TRBD1. The CDR3 sequence is 15 residues long. The V gene end was trimmed by 4 bases and the J gene end by 3 bases; junction bases not matched to a gene: 7. Looked up from germline, CDR1 is KGHSH and CDR2 is LQKENI. The CDR3: CASSLRDRPKETQYF. The DNA of the CDR3 is TGTGCCAGCTCACTCCGGGACAGGCCCAAAGAGACCCAGTACTTC.

The CDR3, as DNA: TGTGCCAGCAGCCCTAGCGGGAGTTCTCTCAATGAGCAGTTCTTC. This translates into CASSPSGSSLNEQFF. This chain connects TRBV6-6 to TRBJ2-1, with 10 nucleotides matching TRBD2. There are 15 residues in the CDR3. Germline-derived CDR1 and CDR2 are MNHNY and SVGAGI (reference sequence). V dropped 6 bases and J dropped 6; count of bases not matched to a gene: 8.

The chain recombines TRBV7-8 with TRBJ1-4; 8 bases fit TRBD1. CDR1 and CDR2 from the germline V gene are SGHVS and FQNEAQ. The CDR3 runs 15 residues. V lost 2 bases, J lost 8 bases, and 7 bases stayed unmatched. The CDR3 region is CASSLPTGAGEKLFF. CDR3 coding DNA: TGTGCCAGCAGCTTACCGACAGGGGCAGGAGAAAAACTGTTTTTT.

CDR3: CASSLDRKNNEQFF. DNA for the CDR3: TGTGCCAGCAGCTTAGATCGTAAAAACAATGAGCAGTTCTTC. The chain recombines TRBV11-2 with TRBJ2-1; D remains ambiguous. The CDR3 loop spans 14 amino acids. V was shortened by 0 bases and J by 5 bases, with 8 bases between the two germline ends. The germline V gene encodes CDR1 SGHAT and CDR2 FQNNGV.

This clone was counted only a few times. Here the CDR3 reads CASSTKRGSMNEQFF. In DNA form, the CDR3 reads TGTGCCAGTAGTACCAAACGCGGGAGCATGAATGAGCAGTTCTTC. This chain joins TRBV19 and TRBJ2-1; 7 positions match TRBD2. The CDR3 covers 15 residues. Germline CDR1 LNHDA, CDR2 SQIVND (reference sequence). Losses at the gene ends were 4 bases for V and 7 bases for J; bases not matched to a gene: 10.

The V gene is TRBV7-2, the J gene TRBJ2-7; 10 nucleotides align to TRBD2. This CDR3 region has 15 residues. Germline V gene lookup returns CDR1 SGHTA and CDR2 FQGNSA. Germline trimming cut 1 base from V and 4 bases from J; bases unmatched to any gene: 4. The CDR3 bases are TGTGCCAGCAGCTTAGGGTCTAGCGGGAGTTACGAGCAGTACTTC. Translating gives CASSLGSSGSYEQYF.

This clone appeared once. This chain uses TRBV7-8 with TRBJ2-7; 11 bases are a match to TRBD2. Germline V lookup: CDR1 SGHVS, CDR2 FQNEAQ. The CDR3 is made up of 14 amino acids. The ends lost 6 bases at V and 4 bases at J; junction bases unmatched: 5. Here the CDR3 reads CASSPGTSGYEQYF. In DNA, the CDR3 is TGTGCCAGCAGTCCCGGGACTAGCGGATACGAGCAGTACTTC.